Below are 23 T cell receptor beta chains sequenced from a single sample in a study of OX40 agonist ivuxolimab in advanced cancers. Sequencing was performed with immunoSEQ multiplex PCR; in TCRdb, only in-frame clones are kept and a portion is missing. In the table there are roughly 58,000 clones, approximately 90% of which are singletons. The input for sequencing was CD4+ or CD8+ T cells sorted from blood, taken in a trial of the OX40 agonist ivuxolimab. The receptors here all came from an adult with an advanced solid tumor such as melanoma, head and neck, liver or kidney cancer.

The CDR3 DNA sequence: TGTGCCAGCAAGCCGAGCGGGAGTGGCACCGGGGAGCTGTTTTTT. Encoded protein: CASKPSGSGTGELFF. This chain links TRBV27 with TRBJ2-2; TRBD2 aligns across 8 bases. Germline trimming cut 7 bases from V and 4 bases from J; bases unmatched to any gene: 8. Germline V gene sequence: CDR1 MNHEY, CDR2 SMNVEV (reference sequence). This CDR3 is built from 15 residues.

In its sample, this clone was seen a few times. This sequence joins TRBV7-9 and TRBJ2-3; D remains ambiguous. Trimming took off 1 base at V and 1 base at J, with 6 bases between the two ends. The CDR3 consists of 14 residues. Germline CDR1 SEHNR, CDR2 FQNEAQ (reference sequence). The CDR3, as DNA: TGTGCCAGCAGCTTAGGTGAGGGCACAGATACGCAGTATTTT. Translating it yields CASSLGEGTDTQYF.

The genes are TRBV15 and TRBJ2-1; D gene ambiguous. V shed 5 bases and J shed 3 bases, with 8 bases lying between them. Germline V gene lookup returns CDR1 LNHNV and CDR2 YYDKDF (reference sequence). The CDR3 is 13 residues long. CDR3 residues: CATSLPSYNEQFF. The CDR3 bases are TGTGCCACCAGCTTGCCTAGCTACAATGAGCAGTTCTTC.

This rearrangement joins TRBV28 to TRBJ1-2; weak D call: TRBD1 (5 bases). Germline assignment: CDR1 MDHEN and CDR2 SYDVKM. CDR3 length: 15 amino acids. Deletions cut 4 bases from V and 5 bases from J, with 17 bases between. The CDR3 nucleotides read TGTGCCAGCAGTTCCGGGGCCCAAAGTAGGTATGGCTACACCTTC. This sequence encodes CASSSGAQSRYGYTF.

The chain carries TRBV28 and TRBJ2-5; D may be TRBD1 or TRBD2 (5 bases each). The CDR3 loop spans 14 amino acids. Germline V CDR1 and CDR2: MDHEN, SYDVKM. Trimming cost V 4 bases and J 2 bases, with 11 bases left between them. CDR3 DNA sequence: TGTGCCAGCAGTTCACCAGGGACGCAAGAGACCCAGTACTTC. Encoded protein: CASSSPGTQETQYF.

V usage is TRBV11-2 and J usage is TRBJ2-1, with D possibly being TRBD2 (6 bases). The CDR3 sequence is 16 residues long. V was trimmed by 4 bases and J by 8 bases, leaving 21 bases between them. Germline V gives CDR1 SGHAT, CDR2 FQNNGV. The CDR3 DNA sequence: TGTGCCAGCAGCTCAAGGGCGGGACGGACGTTTGATGAGCAGTTCTTC. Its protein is CASSSRAGRTFDEQFF.

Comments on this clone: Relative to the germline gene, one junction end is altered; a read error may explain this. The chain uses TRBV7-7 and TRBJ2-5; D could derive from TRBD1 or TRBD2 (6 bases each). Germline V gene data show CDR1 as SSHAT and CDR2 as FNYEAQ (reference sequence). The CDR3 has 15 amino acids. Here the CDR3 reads CASSLDPGAQETQYF. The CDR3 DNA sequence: TGTGCTAGCAGCTTGGACCCGGGGGCCCAAGAGACCCAGTACTTC. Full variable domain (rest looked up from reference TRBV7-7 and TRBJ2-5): GAGVSQSPRYKVTKRGQDVTLRCDPISSHATLYWYQQALGQGPEFLTYFNYEAQPDKSGLPSDRFSAERPEGSISTLTIQRTEQRDSAMYRCASSLDPGAQETQYFGPGTRLLVL.

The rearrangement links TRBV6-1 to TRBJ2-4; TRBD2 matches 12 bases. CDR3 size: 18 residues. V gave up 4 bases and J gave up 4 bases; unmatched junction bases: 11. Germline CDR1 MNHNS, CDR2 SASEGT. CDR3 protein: CASSGPSGGVLGKNIQYF. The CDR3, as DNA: TGTGCCAGCAGTGGACCTAGCGGGGGGGTCCTCGGGAAAAACATTCAGTACTTC.

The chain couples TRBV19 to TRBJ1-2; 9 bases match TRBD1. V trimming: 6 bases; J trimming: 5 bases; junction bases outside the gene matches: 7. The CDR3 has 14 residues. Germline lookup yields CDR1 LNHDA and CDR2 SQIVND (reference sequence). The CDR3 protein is CASRVTGGSYGYTF. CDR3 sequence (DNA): TGTGCCAGTAGGGTGACAGGGGGAAGTTATGGCTACACCTTC.

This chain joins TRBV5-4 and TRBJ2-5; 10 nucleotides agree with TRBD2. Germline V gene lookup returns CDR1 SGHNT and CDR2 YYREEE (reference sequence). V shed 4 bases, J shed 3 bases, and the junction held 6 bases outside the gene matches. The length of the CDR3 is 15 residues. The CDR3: CASSARSGGEETQYF. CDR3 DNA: TGTGCCAGCAGCGCTAGGAGCGGGGGGGAAGAGACCCAGTACTTC. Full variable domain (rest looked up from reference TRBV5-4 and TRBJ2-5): ETGVTQSPTHLIKTRGQQVTLRCSSQSGHNTVSWYQQALGQGPQFIFQYYREEENGRGNFPPRFSGLQFPNYSSELNVNALELDDSALYLCASSARSGGEETQYFGPGTRLLVL.

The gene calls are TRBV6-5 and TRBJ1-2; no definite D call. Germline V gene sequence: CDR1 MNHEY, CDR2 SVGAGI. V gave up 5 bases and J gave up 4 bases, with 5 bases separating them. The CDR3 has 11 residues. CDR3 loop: CASSRGYGYTF. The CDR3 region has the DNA TGTGCCAGCAGTCGGGGCTATGGCTACACCTTC.

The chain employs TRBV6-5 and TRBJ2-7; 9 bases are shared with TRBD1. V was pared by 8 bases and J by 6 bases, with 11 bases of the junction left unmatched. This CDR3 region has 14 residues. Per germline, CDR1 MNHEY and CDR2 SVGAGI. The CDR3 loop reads CASETGGRRGEQYF. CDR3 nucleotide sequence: TGTGCCAGCGAGACAGGGGGACGCCGGGGCGAGCAGTACTTC.

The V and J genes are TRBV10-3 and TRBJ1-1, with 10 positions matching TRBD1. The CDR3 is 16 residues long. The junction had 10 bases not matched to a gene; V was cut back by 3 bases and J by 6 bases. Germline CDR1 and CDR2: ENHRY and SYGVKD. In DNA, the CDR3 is TGTGCCATCAGTGATGGGAGGGGACAGGGGAGGGCTGAAGCTTTCTTT. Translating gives CAISDGRGQGRAEAFF.

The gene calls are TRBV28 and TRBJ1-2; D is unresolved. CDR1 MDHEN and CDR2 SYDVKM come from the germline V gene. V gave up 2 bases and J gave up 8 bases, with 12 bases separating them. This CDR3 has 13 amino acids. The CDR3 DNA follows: TGTGCCAGCAGTTTAAGCCTTAGAGGGGGCTACACCTTC. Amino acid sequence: CASSLSLRGGYTF.

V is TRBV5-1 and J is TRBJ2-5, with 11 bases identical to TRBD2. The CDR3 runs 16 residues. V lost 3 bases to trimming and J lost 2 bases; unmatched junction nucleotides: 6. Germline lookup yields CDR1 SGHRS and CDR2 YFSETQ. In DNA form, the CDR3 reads TGCGCCAGCAGCTCCGGGACTAGCGGAGTGCAAGAGACCCAGTACTTC. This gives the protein CASSSGTSGVQETQYF.

As DNA, the CDR3 is TGTGCCAGTAGTATATTCCCCGACGGGGAGCTGTTTTTT. Amino acids: CASSIFPDGELFF. This chain connects TRBV19 to TRBJ2-2, with D hard to call. Germline V lookup: CDR1 LNHDA, CDR2 SQIVND (reference sequence). V was clipped by 2 bases and J by 7 bases, with 8 bases between them. CDR3 size: 13 residues. Together with reference TRBV19 and TRBJ2-2, the CDR3 gives the full variable domain: DGGITQSPKYLFRKEGQNVTLSCEQNLNHDAMYWYRQDPGQGLRLIYYSQIVNDFQKGDIAEGYSVSREKKESFPLTVTSAQKNPTAFYLCASSIFPDGELFFGEGSRLTVL.

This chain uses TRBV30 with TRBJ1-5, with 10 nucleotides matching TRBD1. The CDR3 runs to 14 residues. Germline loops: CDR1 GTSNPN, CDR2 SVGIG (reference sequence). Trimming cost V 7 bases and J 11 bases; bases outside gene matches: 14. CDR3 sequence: CASTADRGVGAQHF. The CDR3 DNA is TGTGCCTCGACAGCGGACAGGGGGGTTGGGGCCCAGCATTTT.

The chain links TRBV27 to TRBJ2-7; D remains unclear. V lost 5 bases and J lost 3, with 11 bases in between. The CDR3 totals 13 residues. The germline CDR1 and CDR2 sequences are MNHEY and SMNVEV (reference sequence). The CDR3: CASSPDGDYEQYF. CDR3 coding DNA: TGTGCCAGCAGTCCTGACGGAGACTACGAGCAGTACTTC.

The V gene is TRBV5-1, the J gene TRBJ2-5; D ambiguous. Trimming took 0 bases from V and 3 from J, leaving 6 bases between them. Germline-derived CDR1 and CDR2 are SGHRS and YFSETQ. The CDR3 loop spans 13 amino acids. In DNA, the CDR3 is TGCGCCAGCAGCTTGGGGTCGGAAGAGACCCAGTACTTC. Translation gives CASSLGSEETQYF.

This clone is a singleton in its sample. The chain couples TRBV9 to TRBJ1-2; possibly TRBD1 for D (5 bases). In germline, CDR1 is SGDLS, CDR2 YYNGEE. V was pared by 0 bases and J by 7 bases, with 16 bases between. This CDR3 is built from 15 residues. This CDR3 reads CASSVEGQGYSGYTF. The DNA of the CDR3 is TGTGCCAGCAGCGTAGAGGGTCAGGGTTACTCTGGCTACACCTTC.

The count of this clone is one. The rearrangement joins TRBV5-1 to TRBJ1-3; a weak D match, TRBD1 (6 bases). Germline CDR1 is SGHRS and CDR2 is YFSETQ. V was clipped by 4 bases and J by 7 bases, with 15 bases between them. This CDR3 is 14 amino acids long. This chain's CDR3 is CASSLGGRGNTIYF. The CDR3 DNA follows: TGCGCCAGCAGCCTCGGGGGCAGGGGTAACACCATATATTTT.

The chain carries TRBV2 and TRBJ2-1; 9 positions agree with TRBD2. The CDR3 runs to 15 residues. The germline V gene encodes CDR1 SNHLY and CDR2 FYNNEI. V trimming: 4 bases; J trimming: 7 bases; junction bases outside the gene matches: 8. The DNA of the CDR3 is TGTGCCAGCAGTGCCATTAGCGGGGGCGCAAATGAGCAGTTCTTC. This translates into CASSAISGGANEQFF.

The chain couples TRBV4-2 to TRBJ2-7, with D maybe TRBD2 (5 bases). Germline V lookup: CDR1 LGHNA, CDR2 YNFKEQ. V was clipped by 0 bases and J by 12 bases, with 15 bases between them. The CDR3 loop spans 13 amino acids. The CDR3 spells CASSQDIGVRRYF. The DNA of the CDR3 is TGTGCCAGCAGCCAAGATATCGGGGTCCGGCGGTACTTC.